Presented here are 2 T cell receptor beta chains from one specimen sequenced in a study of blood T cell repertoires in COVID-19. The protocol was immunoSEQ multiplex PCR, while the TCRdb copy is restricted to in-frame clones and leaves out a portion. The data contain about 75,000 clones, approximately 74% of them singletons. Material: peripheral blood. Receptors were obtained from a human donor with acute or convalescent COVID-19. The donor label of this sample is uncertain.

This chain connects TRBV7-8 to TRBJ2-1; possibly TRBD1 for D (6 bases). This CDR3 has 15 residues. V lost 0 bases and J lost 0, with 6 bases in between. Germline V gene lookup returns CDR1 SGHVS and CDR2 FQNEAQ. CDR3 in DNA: TGTGCCAGCAGCTTAGCGGGGGCCTCCTACAATGAGCAGTTCTTC. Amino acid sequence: CASSLAGASYNEQFF.

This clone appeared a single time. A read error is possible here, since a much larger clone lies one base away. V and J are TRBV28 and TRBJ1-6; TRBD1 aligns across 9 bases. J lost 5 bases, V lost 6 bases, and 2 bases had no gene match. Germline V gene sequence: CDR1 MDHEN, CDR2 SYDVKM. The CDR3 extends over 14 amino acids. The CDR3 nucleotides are TGTGCCAGCAGGGGACAGGGCGATAATTCACCCCTCCACTTT. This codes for CASRGQGDNSPLHF. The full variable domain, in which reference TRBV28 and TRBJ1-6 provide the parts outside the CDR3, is DVKVTQSSRYLVKRTGEKVFLECVQDMDHENMFWYRQDPGLGLRLIYFSYDVKMKEKGDIPEGYSVSREKKERFSLILESASTNQTSMYLCASRGQGDNSPLHFGNGTRLTVT.